These 10 T cell receptor beta chains were sequenced from one sample in a study of CD8 T cells in Susac syndrome. With random hexamers, roughly 0.5 to 1 ug RNA was reverse transcribed. TCRdb used MiXCR to reprocess the immunoSEQ multiplex PCR reads, holding one entry per CDR3 protein. The sample consists of roughly 200,000 distinct CDR3 sequences, approximately 95% of them appearing once. The sequencing sample was made of CD4+ T cells from PBMCs. These receptors were collected from a human donor with multiple sclerosis.

The V call is TRBV27, the J call TRBJ1-2; D is possibly TRBD1 (5 bases). CDR3 size: 14 residues. Trimming cost V 6 bases and J 3 bases, with 14 bases left between them. Germline V gene data show CDR1 as MNHEY and CDR2 as SMNVEV (reference sequence). The CDR3 DNA sequence: TGTGCCAGCAGGTCCCCGGGGGGACACTATGGCTACACCTTC. Translated, it gives CASRSPGGHYGYTF.

This rearrangement joins TRBV30 to TRBJ1-5; D unresolved. Germline V gene sequence: CDR1 GTSNPN, CDR2 SVGIG (reference sequence). V was cut by 6 bases and J by 3 bases, with 12 bases left in between. CDR3 length: 13 amino acids. The CDR3 nucleotides read TGTGCCTGCGCTGCGGGAGACAATCAGCCCCAGCATTTT. Protein: CACAAGDNQPQHF.

The chain joins TRBV3-1 to TRBJ2-3; D is unresolved. The V gene lost 2 bases and the J gene lost 1 base, with 13 bases spanning the gap. Per the germline V gene, CDR1 is LGHDT and CDR2 is YNNKEL (reference sequence). The CDR3 loop spans 16 amino acids. The CDR3 nucleotides read TGTGCCAGCAGCCAAAGGGAACTGGGCCGCACAGATACGCAGTATTTT. This gives the protein CASSQRELGRTDTQYF.

The table lists this clonotype with a count of one. This chain links TRBV6-1 with TRBJ2-1, with TRBD2 matching over 9 bases. The junction had 8 bases not matched to a gene; V was cut back by 4 bases and J by 4 bases. Germline CDR1 is MNHNS and CDR2 is SASEGT. The CDR3 covers 16 residues. CDR3 amino acids: CASSARLAAKYNEQFF. The CDR3, as DNA: TGTGCCAGCAGTGCGAGACTAGCGGCCAAATACAATGAGCAGTTCTTC.

The rearrangement joins TRBV9 to TRBJ2-5, with D possibly matching TRBD2 (6 bases). The germline V gene has CDR1 SGDLS and CDR2 YYNGEE. The CDR3 extends over 14 amino acids. The V gene lost 3 bases and the J gene lost 0 bases, with 9 bases spanning the gap. Here the CDR3 reads CASSGGLYQETQYF. The CDR3 DNA reads TGTGCCAGCAGCGGCGGACTATACCAAGAGACCCAGTACTTC.

This rearrangement joins TRBV3-1 to TRBJ2-5; the match to TRBD2 covers 8 bases. Trimming at V came to 0 bases and at J to 5 bases, leaving 8 bases not matched to a gene. The CDR3 loop spans 16 amino acids. Germline lookup yields CDR1 LGHDT and CDR2 YNNKEL (reference sequence). CDR3 sequence: CASSQEVGLGVETQYF. In nucleotides, the CDR3 is TGTGCCAGCAGCCAAGAGGTGGGACTAGGTGTGGAGACCCAGTACTTC.

This chain joins TRBV30 and TRBJ2-3, with D possibly being TRBD1 or TRBD2 (5 bases each). This CDR3 has 15 amino acids. CDR1 and CDR2 (germline): GTSNPN, SVGIG (reference sequence). V was pared by 1 base and J by 6 bases, with 17 bases between. The CDR3 protein is CAWSGHPGTGDTQYF. The CDR3, as DNA: TGTGCCTGGAGTGGGCACCCCGGGACCGGGGATACGCAGTATTTT.

CDR3 residues: CSVGDRGYNQPQHF. Written as DNA, the CDR3 is TGCAGCGTCGGGGACAGGGGTTACAATCAGCCCCAGCATTTT. The rearrangement joins TRBV29-1 to TRBJ1-5, with TRBD1 matching over 10 bases. The trim removed 6 bases at V and 3 bases at J, leaving 5 bases unmatched. CDR1 and CDR2 (germline): SQVTM, ANQGSEA. The CDR3 has 14 amino acids.

The V gene is TRBV24-1, the J gene TRBJ2-3; 9 nucleotides line up with TRBD2. CDR1 is KGHDR and CDR2 is SFDVKD in the germline V gene. This CDR3 is 16 amino acids long. The ends lost 9 bases at V and 0 bases at J; junction bases unmatched: 9. The CDR3, as DNA: TGTGCCACCTCCCCCAGCGGGGGGTCTAGCACAGATACGCAGTATTTT. Its protein is CATSPSGGSSTDTQYF.

The chain carries TRBV3-1 and TRBJ1-5, with D possibly TRBD1 on 5 matching bases. The V end was cut by 1 base, the J end by 0 bases, with 13 bases between. The length of the CDR3 is 17 residues. CDR1 and CDR2 from the germline V gene are LGHDT and YNNKEL (reference sequence). The CDR3: CASSQAFGGDSNQPQHF. The CDR3, as DNA: TGTGCCAGCAGCCAAGCTTTCGGGGGAGATAGCAATCAGCCCCAGCATTTT.